The T cell receptor beta chain described here comes from a study of blood T cell repertoires in COVID-19. Only in-frame clones appear in the TCRdb table, and some are missing; sequencing was by immunoSEQ multiplex PCR. The sample has 200,000 to 250,000 clones, approximately 84% seen once. Sample: peripheral blood. This sequence was found in a woman aged 80 or older with acute or convalescent COVID-19.

CDR3 DNA: TGTGCCAGCAGCTTGGGCCCTGACAGGGGCTATGGCTACACCTTC. Amino acid sequence: CASSLGPDRGYGYTF. The V and J genes are TRBV5-5 and TRBJ1-2; 8 bases are shared with TRBD1. The length of the CDR3 is 15 residues. J was trimmed by 4 bases and V by 0 bases; bases with no gene match: 5. From germline, CDR1 is SGHKS and CDR2 YYEKEE (reference sequence).